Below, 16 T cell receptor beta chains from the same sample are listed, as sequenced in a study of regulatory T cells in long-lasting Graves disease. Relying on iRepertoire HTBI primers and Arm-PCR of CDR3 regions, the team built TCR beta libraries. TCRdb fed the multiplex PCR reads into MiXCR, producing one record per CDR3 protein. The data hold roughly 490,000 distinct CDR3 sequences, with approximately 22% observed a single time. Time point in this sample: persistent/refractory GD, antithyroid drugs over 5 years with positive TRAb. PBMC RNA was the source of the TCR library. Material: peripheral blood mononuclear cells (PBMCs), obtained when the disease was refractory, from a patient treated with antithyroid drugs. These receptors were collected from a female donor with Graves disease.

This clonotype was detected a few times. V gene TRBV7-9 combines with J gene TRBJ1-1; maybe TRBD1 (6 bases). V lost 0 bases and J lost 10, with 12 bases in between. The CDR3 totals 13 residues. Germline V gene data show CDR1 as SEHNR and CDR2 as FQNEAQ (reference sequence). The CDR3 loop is CASSLAGGHRAFF. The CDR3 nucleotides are TGTGCCAGCAGCTTAGCGGGGGGACATCGAGCTTTCTTT.

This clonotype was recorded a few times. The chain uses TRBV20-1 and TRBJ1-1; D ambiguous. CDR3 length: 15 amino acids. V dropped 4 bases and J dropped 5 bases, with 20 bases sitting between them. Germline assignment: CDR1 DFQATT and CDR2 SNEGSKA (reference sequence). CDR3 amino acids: CSANPDTERGTEAFF. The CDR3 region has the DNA TGCAGTGCTAATCCTGACACGGAAAGAGGGACTGAAGCTTTCTTT.

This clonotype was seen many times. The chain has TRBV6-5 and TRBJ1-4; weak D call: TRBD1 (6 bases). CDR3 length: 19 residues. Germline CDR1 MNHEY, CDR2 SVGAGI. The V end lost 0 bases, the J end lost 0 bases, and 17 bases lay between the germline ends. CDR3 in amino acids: CASSYSGQTGAATNEKLFF. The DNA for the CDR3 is TGTGCCAGCAGTTACTCTGGACAGACTGGGGCTGCAACTAATGAAAAACTGTTTTTT.

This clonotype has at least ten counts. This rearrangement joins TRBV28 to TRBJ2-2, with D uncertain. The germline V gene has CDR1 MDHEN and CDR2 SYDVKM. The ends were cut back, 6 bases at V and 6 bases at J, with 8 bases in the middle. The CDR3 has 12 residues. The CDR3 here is CASSLLSGELFF. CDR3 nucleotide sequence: TGTGCCAGCAGCTTACTTTCCGGGGAGCTGTTTTTT.

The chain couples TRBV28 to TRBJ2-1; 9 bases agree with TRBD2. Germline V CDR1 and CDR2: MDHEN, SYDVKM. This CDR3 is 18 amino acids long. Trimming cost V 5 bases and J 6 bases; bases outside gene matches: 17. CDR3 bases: TGTGCCAGCAGTCCCGCCTATTCCAAGGCGGGGGGGACCAATGAGCAGTTCTTC. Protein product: CASSPAYSKAGGTNEQFF.

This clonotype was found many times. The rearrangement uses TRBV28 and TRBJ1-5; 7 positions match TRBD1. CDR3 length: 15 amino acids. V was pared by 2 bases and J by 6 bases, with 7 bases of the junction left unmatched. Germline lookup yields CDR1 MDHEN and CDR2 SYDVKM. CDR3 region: CASSLGTDGPQPQHF. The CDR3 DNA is TGTGCCAGCAGTTTAGGGACAGATGGACCTCAGCCCCAGCATTTT.

The DNA for the CDR3 is TGCAGCGTTGAGGAGATAGGGAATGAGCAGTTCTTC. As protein: CSVEEIGNEQFF. This chain uses TRBV29-1 with TRBJ2-1; D gene ambiguous. V lost 3 bases and J lost 7, with 10 bases in between. Germline CDR1 reads SQVTM; CDR2 reads ANQGSEA. The CDR3 has 12 residues.

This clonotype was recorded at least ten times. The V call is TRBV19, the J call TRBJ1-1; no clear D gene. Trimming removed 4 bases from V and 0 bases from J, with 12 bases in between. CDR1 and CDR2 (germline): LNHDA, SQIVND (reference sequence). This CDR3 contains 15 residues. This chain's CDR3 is CASSTNQVMNTEAFF. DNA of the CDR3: TGTGCCAGTAGTACCAACCAAGTCATGAACACTGAAGCTTTCTTT.

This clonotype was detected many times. The CDR3 protein is CASTRGGYAFF. The CDR3 DNA is TGTGCCAGCACCCGAGGGGGGTATGCTTTCTTT. The chain recombines TRBV12-3 or TRBV12-4 with TRBJ1-1, with D possibly being TRBD1 (6 bases). CDR3 length: 11 residues. V lost 7 bases and J 11 bases, leaving 14 bases between the germline ends.

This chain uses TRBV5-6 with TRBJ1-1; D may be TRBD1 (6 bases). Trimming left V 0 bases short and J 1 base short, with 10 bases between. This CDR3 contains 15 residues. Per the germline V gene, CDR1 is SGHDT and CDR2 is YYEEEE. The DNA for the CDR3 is TGTGCCAGCAGCTTGGTTACAGGGTCGAACACTGAAGCTTTCTTT. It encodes CASSLVTGSNTEAFF. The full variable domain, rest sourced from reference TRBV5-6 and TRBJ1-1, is DAGVTQSPTHLIKTRGQQVTLRCSPKSGHDTVSWYQQALGQGPQFIFQYYEEEERQRGNFPDRFSGHQFPNYSSELNVNALLLGDSALYLCASSLVTGSNTEAFFGQGTRLTVV.

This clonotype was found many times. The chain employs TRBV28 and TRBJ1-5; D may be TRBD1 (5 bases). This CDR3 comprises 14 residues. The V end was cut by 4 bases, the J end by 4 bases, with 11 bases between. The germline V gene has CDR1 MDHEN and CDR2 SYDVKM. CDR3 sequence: CASSYIAGNQPQHF. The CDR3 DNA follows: TGTGCCAGCAGTTATATAGCAGGGAATCAGCCCCAGCATTTT.

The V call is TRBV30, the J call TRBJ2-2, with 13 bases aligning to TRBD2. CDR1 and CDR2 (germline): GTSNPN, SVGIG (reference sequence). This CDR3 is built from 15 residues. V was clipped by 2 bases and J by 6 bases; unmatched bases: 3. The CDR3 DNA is TGTGCCTGGAGTATAACTAGCGGGGGGGCCGGGGAGCTGTTTTTT. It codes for CAWSITSGGAGELFF.

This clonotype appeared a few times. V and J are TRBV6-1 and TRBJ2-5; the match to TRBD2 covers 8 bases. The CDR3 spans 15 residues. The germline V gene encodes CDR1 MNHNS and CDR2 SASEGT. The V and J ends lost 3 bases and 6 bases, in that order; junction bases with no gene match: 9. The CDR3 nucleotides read TGTGCCAGCAGTGATGGACGGGGGGGCCTCAAGACCCAGTACTTC. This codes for CASSDGRGGLKTQYF.

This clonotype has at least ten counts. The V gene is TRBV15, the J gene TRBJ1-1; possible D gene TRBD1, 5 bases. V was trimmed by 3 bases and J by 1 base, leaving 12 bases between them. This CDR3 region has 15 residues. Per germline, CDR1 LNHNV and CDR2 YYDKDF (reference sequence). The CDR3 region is CATSRGDRQNTEAFF. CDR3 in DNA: TGTGCCACCAGCAGGGGAGACAGACAGAACACTGAAGCTTTCTTT.

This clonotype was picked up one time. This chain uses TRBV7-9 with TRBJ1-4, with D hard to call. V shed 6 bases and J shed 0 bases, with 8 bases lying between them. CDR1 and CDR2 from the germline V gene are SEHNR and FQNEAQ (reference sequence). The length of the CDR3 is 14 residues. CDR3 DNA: TGTGCCAGCAGTCGTTTATCAACTAATGAAAAACTGTTTTTT. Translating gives CASSRLSTNEKLFF.

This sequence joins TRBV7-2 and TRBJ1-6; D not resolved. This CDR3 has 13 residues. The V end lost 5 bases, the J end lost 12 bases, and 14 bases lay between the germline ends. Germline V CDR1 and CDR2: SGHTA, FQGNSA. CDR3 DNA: TGTGCCAGCAGCCGCCGTGAGGGTTTACCCCTCCACTTT. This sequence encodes CASSRREGLPLHF.